The source of this T cell receptor beta chain is a study of graft-versus-host responses after intestinal transplantation. Background on the study: Anti-thymocyte globulin induction, then tacrolimus and steroids for around 3 years, went to all recipients. Notes on the study in general: Among recipient marrow samples, GvH clones were found; some appeared first in ileum or blood. High graft-versus-host to host-versus-graft clonal ratios were seen in allografts of patients with graft-donor T cell macrochimerism. Among circulating GvH clones, peak levels were associated with early post-transplant declines in HvG clones.

Concerning this clone: Its antigen remains unidentified.

Germline CDR1 and CDR2: SEHNR and FQNEAQ (reference sequence). Trimming removed 5 bases at V and 7 bases at J, with 14 bases between. There are 13 residues in the CDR3. Measured with immunoSEQ multiplex PCR; TCRdb has only the in-frame clones, and not every one. Of some 120,000 clones listed, approximately 93% are singletons. The rearrangement joins TRBV7-9 to TRBJ1-1, with D tentatively TRBD1 (6 bases). The receptor comes from a human donor who was the organ donor for an intestinal transplant. This material consisted of unstimulated CD8+ T cells sorted from spleen or lymph node cells, taken before transplant. The CDR3 coding sequence is TGTGCCAGCAGCATAGGGGGAGTCGGTGAAGCTTTCTTT. It codes for CASSIGGVGEAFF.